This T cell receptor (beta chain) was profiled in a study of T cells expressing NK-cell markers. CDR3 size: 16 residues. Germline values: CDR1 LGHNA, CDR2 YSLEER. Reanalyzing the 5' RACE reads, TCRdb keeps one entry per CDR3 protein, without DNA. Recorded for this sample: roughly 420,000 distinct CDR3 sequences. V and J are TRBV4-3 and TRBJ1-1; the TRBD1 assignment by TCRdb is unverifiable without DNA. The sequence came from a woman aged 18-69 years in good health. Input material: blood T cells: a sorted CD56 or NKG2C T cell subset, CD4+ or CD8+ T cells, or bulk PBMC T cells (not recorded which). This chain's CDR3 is CASSQAFRGGVTEAFF.